This T cell receptor (beta chain) was sequenced for a study of CD8+CD57+ T cells in acquired aplastic anemia (dated 2018 in TCRdb). About the study as a whole: DNA extracted from sorted CD4+ and CD8+ cells had a mean of about 3.3 ug, with a range of about 0.18 to 27.4 ug. A CD8+CD57+ expansion meant a frequency higher than the mean frequency seen in healthy subjects. Points the paper makes about the study in general: No significant difference in CD8+ Simpson's diversity was found between patients and healthy controls (P=0.060). Roughly 29 CD8+ CDR3 sequences were found to be shared between patients and controls, but these sequences appeared to be highly expressed in patients and within the immunodominant clones of the patients.

A remark on this clonotype: What this receptor recognizes is not known. No base quality values were provided; no much bigger clone lies one nucleotide off.

The V end loses 9 bases and the J end loses 5 bases, and a stretch of 16 bases separates them. CDR1 and CDR2, looked up from the germline V gene, are KGHDR and SFDVKD. The CDR3 measures 15 amino acids from cysteine to phenylalanine. The read is trimmed to its CDR3 DNA, 45 bases read in frame from base 1. Genomic DNA was used as template for profiling of TCR beta VDJ combinations and CDR3 sequences. An Illumina HiSeq 2000 was used for TCR repertoire sequencing. Under the source paper's analysis protocol: Repertoires were assessed using TRBV/TRBJ rearrangement plots, CDR3 size and DJ length profiles, and Simpson's diversity index. The most abundant DNA sequence in the deep sequencing data was taken as the immunodominant clone. CDR3 amino acid sequences were screened for sharing across subjects and compared with published repertoires and the VDJdb database. TCRdb's own reprocessing of the public reads used fastp at Q25 and MiXCR and kept productive beta chains. Every distinct CDR3 protein forms one entry, paired with its most common genes and DNA. The V and J calls here are based on TCRdb, not the publication. The table for this sample lists 150,000 or so distinct CDR3 sequences; less than 50% of them were counted only once. 25% to 35% of the sample comes from the top ten.

Flow cytometry had shown CD8+CD57+ cell expansion in the patients selected for sequencing. All patients had severe acquired aplastic anemia diagnosed by International Study of Aplastic Anemia and Agranulocytosis and Camitta criteria. No patient had received any therapy when blood was sampled. The study deep-sequenced TCR repertoires of sorted CD4+ and CD8+ blood T cells from severe aplastic anemia patients and healthy subjects. Patients were enrolled under clinicaltrials.gov protocols 00001620, 01623167, 00001397, 00071045, 00081523 and 00961064 in the USA. Ficoll-Paque density gradient centrifugation was used to isolate peripheral blood mononuclear cells. Before DNA was extracted, CD4+ and CD8+ T cells were sorted using either FACS or magnetic beads.

The clonotype originates from a human donor with aplastic anemia. Sequencing was carried out using sorted CD4+, CD8+, or CD8+CD57+ T cells (not recorded which) from PBMCs. The chain was built from TRBV24-1 and TRBJ1-6, and possibly TRBD1, on 6 matching bases. The CDR3 region reads CATSYPGHNNSPLHF. The DNA sequence is TGTGCCACCTCTTATCCGGGACATAATAATTCACCCCTCCACTTT.